Following are 26 T cell receptor beta chains from one sample sequenced in a study of CD8 T cells in ankylosing spondylitis (dated by TCRdb to 2016 to 2017). To prepare the library, 5' RACE was applied. For sequencing, an Illumina HiSeq 2500 was employed. TCRdb reprocessed the public reads (quality trimming at Q25 with fastp, clone calling with MiXCR) and kept in-frame beta chains. Duplicate CDR3 protein sequences are folded into a single record with the most common DNA and genes. The sample profile shows about 140,000 distinct CDR3 sequences; roughly 11% of them were found once. Clones ranked in the top ten supply 3.5% to 5% of the sample. Sample: blood, either unsorted or a sorted T cell fraction (not recorded which). The origin of the receptors is a female donor with ankylosing spondylitis or in good health (not recorded which).

This clonotype was observed a few times. The chain carries TRBV20-1 and TRBJ2-2; D remains unclear. Germline loops: CDR1 DFQATT, CDR2 SNEGSKA (reference sequence). The CDR3 spans 11 residues. Between the trimmed V and J ends, which lost 6 bases and 7 bases, there was a span of 9 bases. The CDR3, as DNA: TGCAGTGCCAGCGAGGACGGGGAGCTGTTTTTT. Translated, it gives CSASEDGELFF.

This clonotype has ten or more counts. The genes are TRBV7-9 and TRBJ1-4, with 8 bases fitting TRBD1. The CDR3 runs to 16 residues. Per germline, CDR1 SEHNR and CDR2 FQNEAQ (reference sequence). Losses at the gene ends were 6 bases for V and 0 bases for J; bases not matched to a gene: 6. The CDR3, as DNA: TGTGCCAGCAGTCATAAGACAGGGGCAACTAATGAAAAACTGTTTTTT. Protein sequence: CASSHKTGATNEKLFF. The whole variable domain, filled in from reference TRBV7-9 and TRBJ1-4, reads DTGVSQNPRHKITKRGQNVTFRCDPISEHNRLYWYRQTLGQGPEFLTYFQNEAQLEKSRLLSDRFSAERPKGSFSTLEIQRTEQGDSAMYLCASSHKTGATNEKLFFGSGTQLSVL.

Comment on this clonotype: The conserved phenylalanine or tryptophan is not found at the CDR3 terminus, so this likely reflects a read error. The chain links TRBV13 to TRBJ2-6; D may be TRBD2 (6 bases). V lost 5 bases to trimming and J lost 0 bases, with 11 bases between them. CDR3 length equals 16 residues. Germline CDR1 reads PRHDT; CDR2 reads FYEKMQ (reference sequence). The chain's CDR3 is CASSRRGNSGANVLTL. The CDR3 DNA follows: TGTGCCAGCAGCCGCCGGGGGAACTCTGGGGCCAACGTCCTGACTTTG.

The sample holds many counts of this clonotype. The rearrangement joins TRBV28 to TRBJ2-7, with 9 bases identical to TRBD1. Germline values: CDR1 MDHEN, CDR2 SYDVKM. The CDR3 loop spans 14 amino acids. V was clipped by 5 bases and J by 3 bases; unmatched bases: 5. This chain's CDR3 is CASSHGTGIYEQYF. As DNA, the CDR3 is TGTGCCAGCAGTCACGGGACAGGGATCTACGAGCAGTACTTC. Together with reference TRBV28 and TRBJ2-7, the CDR3 gives the full variable domain: DVKVTQSSRYLVKRTGEKVFLECVQDMDHENMFWYRQDPGLGLRLIYFSYDVKMKEKGDIPEGYSVSREKKERFSLILESASTNQTSMYLCASSHGTGIYEQYFGPGTRLTVT.

This clonotype was recorded many times. This rearrangement joins TRBV20-1 to TRBJ1-1; the D gene is possibly TRBD1 (5 bases). This CDR3 spans 13 amino acids. V was pared by 4 bases and J by 4 bases, with 13 bases between. The germline V gene encodes CDR1 DFQATT and CDR2 SNEGSKA (reference sequence). CDR3 in DNA: TGCAGTGCTATAGACCCTAGGGGCACTGAAGCTTTCTTT. It specifies CSAIDPRGTEAFF.

In its sample, this clonotype was seen many times. The V gene is TRBV20-1, the J gene TRBJ2-1; 7 nucleotides agree with TRBD2. V was clipped by 3 bases and J by 8 bases; unmatched bases: 13. The CDR3 is made up of 15 amino acids. In germline, CDR1 is DFQATT, CDR2 SNEGSKA (reference sequence). CDR3 amino acids: CSASVAGRERYEQFF. CDR3 coding DNA: TGCAGTGCTAGTGTGGCCGGGCGGGAGAGGTATGAGCAGTTCTTC.

The table lists this clonotype with many counts. This rearrangement joins TRBV20-1 to TRBJ2-5; 7 positions agree with TRBD1. Germline V gene sequence: CDR1 DFQATT, CDR2 SNEGSKA (reference sequence). The V and J ends lost 6 bases and 6 bases, in that order; junction bases with no gene match: 7. The CDR3 has 12 amino acids. Written as DNA, the CDR3 is TGCAGTGCCACGGGACAGAAAAAGACCCAGTACTTC. Translated, it gives CSATGQKKTQYF.

This clonotype came up many times. The rearrangement links TRBV20-1 to TRBJ2-2; maybe TRBD2 (6 bases). Trimming stripped 0 bases from V and 5 bases from J, with 10 bases between. The CDR3 totals 14 residues. Germline V gene sequence: CDR1 DFQATT, CDR2 SNEGSKA (reference sequence). CDR3 residues: CSARDVRGTGELFF. In DNA form, the CDR3 reads TGCAGTGCTAGAGACGTCCGGGGGACCGGGGAGCTGTTTTTT.

V gene TRBV19 combines with J gene TRBJ1-1; D not certain. The germline V gene has CDR1 LNHDA and CDR2 SQIVND (reference sequence). V gave up 10 bases and J gave up 1 base, with 10 bases separating them. The CDR3 extends over 12 amino acids. This CDR3 is CATTLGNTEAFF. The CDR3 DNA reads as TGTGCCACGACCCTAGGGAACACTGAAGCTTTCTTT.

This clonotype was seen a single time. One base away lies a much larger clone, so this may be a sequencing read error. V usage is TRBV29-1 and J usage is TRBJ1-1; D is possibly TRBD1 (6 bases). This CDR3 has 13 residues. Looked up from germline, CDR1 is SQVTM and CDR2 is ANQGSEA. The CDR3 nucleotides read TGCTGCGTCCCGGGACACACGAACACTGAAGCTTTCTTT. Protein: CCVPGHTNTEAFF.

Ten or more counts support this clonotype. The chain carries TRBV29-1 and TRBJ1-4; the D gene is possibly TRBD1 (5 bases). CDR3 length: 13 amino acids. CDR1 SQVTM and CDR2 ANQGSEA come from the germline V gene. V shed 3 bases and J shed 10 bases, with 15 bases lying between them. DNA of the CDR3: TGCAGCGTTGAGGGGCAGGTGAGGGGAAAACTGTTTTTT. This translates into CSVEGQVRGKLFF.

The rearrangement joins TRBV5-1 to TRBJ2-1; TRBD1 or TRBD2 may be the D gene (6 bases each). Germline CDR1 and CDR2: SGHRS and YFSETQ. The ends were cut back, 0 bases at V and 8 bases at J, with 15 bases in the middle. This CDR3 has 15 residues. CDR3 loop: CASSLGGAPSYEQFF. The CDR3 nucleotides are TGCGCCAGCAGCTTGGGGGGGGCCCCTTCATATGAGCAGTTCTTC.

This clonotype has a count of ten or more. J is TRBJ1-6 and V is TRBV9; no clear D. The CDR3 runs 15 residues. The germline V gene encodes CDR1 SGDLS and CDR2 YYNGEE. The germline V and J ends were trimmed by 0 bases and 6 bases, with 10 bases remaining between them. CDR3 DNA: TGTGCCAGCAGCGTAGCGACGGAACCTAATTCACCCCTCCACTTT. This codes for CASSVATEPNSPLHF.

This clonotype was counted at least ten times. V and J are TRBV3-1 and TRBJ2-3; D call uncertain. CDR3 size: 12 residues. V was shortened by 4 bases and J by 4 bases, with 6 bases between the two germline ends. In germline, CDR1 is LGHDT, CDR2 YNNKEL (reference sequence). The CDR3 here is CASSPVADTQYF. In DNA form, the CDR3 reads TGTGCCAGCAGCCCTGTGGCAGATACGCAGTATTTT.

The sample holds many counts of this clonotype. This chain links TRBV11-2 with TRBJ2-7; 10 bases map to TRBD2. The trim removed 1 base at V and 3 bases at J, leaving 3 bases unmatched. CDR1 is SGHAT and CDR2 is FQNNGV in the germline V gene. The length of the CDR3 is 15 residues. Here the CDR3 reads CASSLGLAGVYEQYF. CDR3 sequence (DNA): TGTGCCAGCAGCTTAGGCCTAGCGGGGGTCTACGAGCAGTACTTC.

J is TRBJ2-7 and V is TRBV5-5; no firm D call. V dropped 4 bases and J dropped 2 bases, with 10 bases sitting between them. The CDR3 sequence is 13 residues long. CDR1 and CDR2 from the germline V gene are SGHKS and YYEKEE (reference sequence). The CDR3 DNA reads as TGTGCCAGCAGCCTGACCGTTGCCTACGAGCAGTACTTC. This translates into CASSLTVAYEQYF.

The table lists this clonotype with many counts. This chain links TRBV20-1 with TRBJ1-2, with D maybe TRBD1 (6 bases). The CDR3 has 12 residues. CDR1 and CDR2 from the germline V gene are DFQATT and SNEGSKA (reference sequence). Trimming removed 7 bases at V and 5 bases at J, with 14 bases between. The CDR3 here is CSVQTGQYGYTF. The CDR3 coding sequence is TGCAGTGTTCAAACAGGGCAATATGGCTACACCTTC.

At least ten counts were recorded for this clonotype. This chain connects TRBV10-3 to TRBJ2-7; 10 bases fit TRBD2. The J segment lost 5 bases and the V segment lost 3 bases, leaving 7 bases of the junction unmatched. Germline-derived CDR1 and CDR2 are ENHRY and SYGVKD. The CDR3 runs 15 residues. The CDR3 here is CAISEGTSERDEQYF. The CDR3 DNA is TGTGCCATCAGTGAAGGGACTAGCGAGAGGGACGAGCAGTACTTC.

This clonotype was found many times. The V gene is TRBV10-3, the J gene TRBJ2-1; unclear D gene. In germline, CDR1 is ENHRY, CDR2 SYGVKD. V lost 2 bases to trimming and J lost 7 bases, with 6 bases between them. CDR3 length: 12 residues. This CDR3 is CAISENLNEQFF. CDR3 nucleotide sequence: TGTGCCATCAGTGAGAACTTAAATGAGCAGTTCTTC.

This clonotype was seen only a few times. V and J are TRBV5-1 and TRBJ2-1; 12 bases fit TRBD2. J gave up 0 bases and V 5 bases, and 9 bases lay outside the gene matches. From germline, CDR1 is SGHRS and CDR2 YFSETQ. The CDR3 runs to 18 residues. The CDR3 spells CASRFPSSGGGSYNEQFF. The CDR3 DNA is TGCGCCAGCAGGTTCCCCTCTAGCGGGGGGGGCTCCTACAATGAGCAGTTCTTC.

This clonotype was recorded at least ten times. This chain connects TRBV5-1 to TRBJ2-5, with D possibly being TRBD2 (6 bases). The CDR3 is 15 amino acids. V lost 4 bases and J 3 bases, leaving 16 bases between the germline ends. Looked up from germline, CDR1 is SGHRS and CDR2 is YFSETQ. The CDR3 DNA reads as TGCGCCAGCAGCCGCCGGGACTTAACTAAAGAGACCCAGTACTTC. This sequence encodes CASSRRDLTKETQYF.

The rearrangement uses TRBV12-3 or TRBV12-4 and TRBJ2-1, with TRBD1 identical over 8 bases. The CDR3 loop spans 15 amino acids. J was trimmed by 4 bases and V by 6 bases; bases with no gene match: 8. Here the CDR3 reads CASSPGQGPYNEQFF. CDR3 sequence (DNA): TGTGCCAGCAGCCCCGGACAGGGCCCGTACAATGAGCAGTTCTTC.

This clonotype was seen repeatedly, ten times or more. The J gene is TRBJ2-7, the V gene TRBV6-1; TRBD1 matches at 10 bases. Germline V gene lookup returns CDR1 MNHNS and CDR2 SASEGT. This CDR3 contains 15 residues. V was clipped by 2 bases and J by 2 bases; unmatched bases: 3. The CDR3 is CASSEQDRGPYEQYF. The CDR3 DNA sequence: TGTGCCAGCAGTGAACAAGACAGGGGGCCCTACGAGCAGTACTTC.

This clonotype was observed at least ten times. This chain connects TRBV29-1 to TRBJ1-5, with a possible D match to TRBD1 (6 bases). This CDR3 is 14 amino acids long. Per the germline V gene, CDR1 is SQVTM and CDR2 is ANQGSEA. V shed 7 bases and J shed 5 bases, with 18 bases lying between them. Here the CDR3 DNA reads TGCAGCGCTGCCCAACTGACAGGCGATCAGCCCCAGCATTTT. Protein sequence: CSAAQLTGDQPQHF.

This clonotype was recorded at least ten times. Germline and junction disagree at one end, which may indicate a read error. V and J are TRBV29-1 and TRBJ2-5; TRBD2 agrees at 11 bases. Germline CDR1 reads SQVTM; CDR2 reads ANQGSEA. CDR3 length: 13 amino acids. CDR3 protein: CSVEGTSGETQYF. CDR3 in DNA: TGCAGCGTCGAAGGGACTAGCGGAGAGACCCAGTACTTC.

The chain is built from TRBV12-3 or TRBV12-4 and TRBJ2-1; TRBD1 aligns across 7 bases. Trimming took 3 bases from V and 1 from J; bases not matched to a gene: 9. The length of the CDR3 is 17 residues. The CDR3 nucleotides read TGTGCCAGCAGTTTGGAGACAGGGCCTACATCCTACAATGAGCAGTTCTTC. As protein: CASSLETGPTSYNEQFF.